Shown below are 29 T cell receptor beta chains from a single sample sequenced in a study of T cell changes during pregnancy in multiple sclerosis. Data came from immunoSEQ multiplex PCR; TCRdb stores just in-frame clones and leaves some out. The sample yields 25,000 to 30,000 clones, roughly 90% seen once. The source material was CD8+ T cells from peripheral blood mononuclear cells, sampled after pregnancy. Source of these receptors: a female donor with multiple sclerosis, enrolled in a pregnancy study.

The chain links TRBV7-3 to TRBJ2-1; 14 bases align to TRBD2. The V gene's germline CDR1 is SGHTA and CDR2 FQGTGA. V shed 5 bases and J 8 bases; nucleotides not matched to a gene: 5. The CDR3 contains 15 residues. CDR3 coding DNA: TGTGCCAGCAGCGGGACTAGCGGGAGTATCGATGAGCAGTTCTTC. It yields the protein CASSGTSGSIDEQFF.

This clone appeared once. This rearrangement joins TRBV27 to TRBJ2-1; D is possibly TRBD2 (7 bases). The V and J ends lost 2 bases and 9 bases respectively, with 8 bases between them. The CDR3 runs to 12 residues. Germline V CDR1 and CDR2: MNHEY, SMNVEV (reference sequence). CDR3 sequence: CASSLRGAEQFF. CDR3 DNA sequence: TGTGCCAGCAGTTTACGGGGGGCTGAGCAGTTCTTC.

V is TRBV4-3 and J is TRBJ2-7; TRBD1 might be the D (5 bases). The germline V and J ends were trimmed by 1 base and 4 bases, with 8 bases remaining between them. Germline V gene data show CDR1 as LGHNA and CDR2 as YSLEER. The CDR3 totals 13 residues. CDR3 loop: CASSQVRGYEQYF. CDR3 nucleotide sequence: TGCGCCAGCAGCCAAGTTAGGGGTTACGAGCAGTACTTC.

V is TRBV10-2 and J is TRBJ2-2; no definite D call. Germline V CDR1 and CDR2: WSHSY, SAAADI. This CDR3 is built from 11 residues. V gave up 7 bases and J gave up 7 bases, with 7 bases separating them. This chain's CDR3 is CASNGGGELFF. In DNA, the CDR3 is TGCGCCAGCAATGGCGGCGGGGAGCTGTTTTTT.

The CDR3 here is CASSPPLLSNQPQHF. CDR3 nucleotide sequence: TGTGCCAGCAGCCCCCCCCTTCTTAGCAATCAGCCCCAGCATTTT. The gene calls are TRBV21-1 and TRBJ1-5. TRBV21-1 is described as a pseudogene. The CDR3 runs to 15 residues.

The chain recombines TRBV7-9 with TRBJ1-1; a weak D match, TRBD1 (5 bases). This CDR3 is 17 amino acids long. Germline CDR1 SEHNR, CDR2 FQNEAQ (reference sequence). Trimming took 7 bases from V and 3 from J, leaving 24 bases between them. This CDR3 is CASTSLGRAAWDTEAFF. The CDR3 DNA follows: TGTGCCAGCACCTCACTTGGCAGGGCCGCCTGGGACACTGAAGCTTTCTTT.

The rearrangement uses TRBV18 and TRBJ2-7; 7 positions agree with TRBD1. The CDR3 consists of 14 residues. Germline CDR1 KGHSH, CDR2 LQKENI. V lost 4 bases, J lost 2 bases, and 5 bases stayed unmatched. The CDR3 nucleotides are TGTGCCAGCTCACACCCGGACAGGCCCTACGAGCAGTACTTC. Protein product: CASSHPDRPYEQYF.

The V call is TRBV27, the J call TRBJ2-7; a weak D match, TRBD1 (6 bases). The germline V gene has CDR1 MNHEY and CDR2 SMNVEV (reference sequence). This CDR3 contains 16 residues. V lost 5 bases and J 3 bases, leaving 20 bases between the germline ends. As DNA, the CDR3 is TGTGCCAGCAGTCAGTCGACAGGTCTCCCCATCTACGAGCAGTACTTC. This gives the protein CASSQSTGLPIYEQYF.

This clone has only one observation. The CDR3 region has the DNA TGTGCCAGCTCACCAGCAGGGGGCGCGGACACTGAAGCTTTCTTT. Encoded protein: CASSPAGGADTEAFF. The V and J genes are TRBV18 and TRBJ1-1; 8 nucleotides match TRBD1. The CDR3 contains 15 residues. The V and J ends lost 2 bases and 3 bases, in that order; junction bases with no gene match: 5. From germline, CDR1 is KGHSH and CDR2 LQKENI.

This clone has a single count. The V and J genes are TRBV15 and TRBJ2-2; a possible D gene is TRBD1 (6 bases). The germline V gene has CDR1 LNHNV and CDR2 YYDKDF (reference sequence). The germline V and J ends were trimmed by 9 bases and 1 base, with 9 bases remaining between them. The CDR3 loop spans 13 amino acids. In DNA form, the CDR3 reads TGTGCCACGTCAGGGGAGAACACCGGGGAGCTGTTTTTT. It is translated as CATSGENTGELFF.

The genes are TRBV25-1 and TRBJ1-4, with 9 bases fitting TRBD1. This CDR3 is 16 amino acids long. V gave up 6 bases and J gave up 1 base; unmatched junction bases: 6. Germline lookup yields CDR1 MGHDK and CDR2 SYGVNS. The CDR3 protein is CASSRLDRGTNEKLFF. CDR3 coding DNA: TGTGCCAGCAGCAGACTGGACAGGGGAACTAATGAAAAACTGTTTTTT. The full variable domain, with the rest looked up from reference TRBV25-1 and TRBJ1-4, is EADIYQTPRYLVIGTGKKITLECSQTMGHDKMYWYQQDPGMELHLIHYSYGVNSTEKGDLSSESTVSRIRTEHFPLTLESARPSHTSQYLCASSRLDRGTNEKLFFGSGTQLSVL.

V and J are TRBV15 and TRBJ2-7, with no clear D. The CDR3 extends over 11 amino acids. Germline CDR1 is LNHNV and CDR2 is YYDKDF (reference sequence). The V end was cut by 5 bases, the J end by 2 bases, with 4 bases between. The CDR3 DNA follows: TGTGCCACCAGCGACACCTACGAGCAGTACTTC. Translated, it gives CATSDTYEQYF.

V gene TRBV5-1 combines with J gene TRBJ2-1, with D uncertain. V was shortened by 5 bases and J by 6 bases, with 12 bases between the two germline ends. Germline V gene data show CDR1 as SGHRS and CDR2 as YFSETQ. CDR3 size: 13 residues. The CDR3: CASRPQEANEQFF. The CDR3 DNA sequence: TGCGCCAGCAGACCCCAGGAAGCCAATGAGCAGTTCTTC.

This clone was seen a single time. The V call is TRBV25-1, the J call TRBJ2-7, with a weak D call TRBD2 (6 bases). V shed 11 bases and J shed 7 bases, with 18 bases lying between them. Germline CDR1 is MGHDK and CDR2 is SYGVNS. The CDR3 totals 12 residues. The CDR3 nucleotides read TGTGCCGCCCCTCTAGGGGCGGGAGAGCAGTACTTC. This gives the protein CAAPLGAGEQYF.

The chain uses TRBV18 and TRBJ1-2; 8 bases match TRBD1. With V trimmed by 2 bases and J by 0 bases, 11 bases remained unmatched. CDR1 and CDR2 from the germline V gene are KGHSH and LQKENI. The CDR3 covers 18 residues. The CDR3 nucleotides are TGTGCCAGCTCACCAACCGGGACAGGAAACATTGCTAACTATGGCTACACCTTC. This codes for CASSPTGTGNIANYGYTF.

J is TRBJ1-1 and V is TRBV6-6; D might be TRBD1 (6 bases). Germline CDR1 reads MNHNY; CDR2 reads SVGAGI (reference sequence). V lost 5 bases, J lost 0 bases, and 13 bases lay in between. The CDR3 is made up of 15 amino acids. Written as DNA, the CDR3 is TGTGCCAGCAGTCCCCGGACAGAAATGAACACTGAAGCTTTCTTT. Protein product: CASSPRTEMNTEAFF.

This chain links TRBV27 with TRBJ2-7; TRBD1 agrees at 7 bases. The V segment lost 3 bases and the J segment 6 bases; nucleotides outside the gene matches: 8. CDR3 length: 14 residues. The V gene's germline CDR1 is MNHEY and CDR2 SMNVEV (reference sequence). CDR3 sequence: CASSLTGWVSEQYF. CDR3 DNA: TGTGCCAGCAGTTTGACAGGGTGGGTCTCCGAGCAGTACTTC.

This chain joins TRBV7-6 and TRBJ2-2, with 13 bases matching TRBD2. The CDR3 sequence is 16 residues long. V shed 1 base and J 6 bases; nucleotides not matched to a gene: 2. The germline V gene encodes CDR1 SGHVS and CDR2 FNYEAQ. The CDR3 DNA reads TGTGCCAGCAGCTTAGGGACTAGCGGGAGTCCCGGGGAGCTGTTTTTT. Translation: CASSLGTSGSPGELFF.

The chain links TRBV7-5 to TRBJ1-1. TRBV7-5 constitutes a pseudogene. This CDR3 has 14 amino acids. The DNA for the CDR3 is TGTGCCAGAAGTCCTAAACCGCGGAACACTGAAGCTTTCTTT. Translation: CARSPKPRNTEAFF.

The CDR3, as DNA: TGCGCCAGCAGCCAAGATTGGACGGGAGCGGGAGGCTACACCTTC. Protein: CASSQDWTGAGGYTF. The chain carries TRBV4-3 and TRBJ1-2, with D unresolved. CDR1 and CDR2 from the germline V gene are LGHNA and YSLEER. The length of the CDR3 is 15 residues. V was shortened by 0 bases and J by 8 bases, with 16 bases between the two germline ends.

The V gene is TRBV27, the J gene TRBJ1-2; 7 positions agree with TRBD1. Per the germline V gene, CDR1 is MNHEY and CDR2 is SMNVEV (reference sequence). V shed 4 bases, J shed 4 bases, and the junction held 6 bases outside the gene matches. The CDR3 is 14 residues long. The CDR3 DNA reads TGTGCCAGCAGTTCCACCGGGACAGTCTATGGCTACACCTTC. This encodes CASSSTGTVYGYTF.

The V call is TRBV11-2, the J call TRBJ2-3; D is unresolved. Germline CDR1 reads SGHAT; CDR2 reads FQNNGV. This CDR3 spans 15 amino acids. Trimming removed 1 base at V and 6 bases at J, with 14 bases between. CDR3 nucleotide sequence: TGTGCCAGCAGCTTAGGGGCGTCCGGTCGGGATACGCAGTATTTT. Protein sequence: CASSLGASGRDTQYF.

This chain uses TRBV30 with TRBJ2-7; weak D call: TRBD2 (5 bases). The CDR3 extends over 14 amino acids. Trimming left V 1 base short and J 3 bases short, with 13 bases between. Looked up from germline, CDR1 is GTSNPN and CDR2 is SVGIG (reference sequence). The CDR3 region is CAWSGRWPIYEQYF. The CDR3 DNA reads TGTGCCTGGAGTGGGAGGTGGCCGATCTACGAGCAGTACTTC.

This chain joins TRBV28 and TRBJ2-7; 14 nucleotides line up with TRBD2. The V segment lost 5 bases and the J segment 3 bases; nucleotides outside the gene matches: 12. Germline assignment: CDR1 MDHEN and CDR2 SYDVKM. The CDR3 is 18 amino acids. CDR3 sequence: CASSPLPGLAGGIYEQYF. The DNA for the CDR3 is TGTGCCAGCAGTCCACTACCAGGACTAGCGGGAGGCATCTACGAGCAGTACTTC.

The rearrangement uses TRBV7-2 and TRBJ2-7, with D unclear. Deletions cut 5 bases from V and 3 bases from J, with 17 bases between. Per germline, CDR1 SGHTA and CDR2 FQGNSA. The CDR3 consists of 15 residues. CDR3 in DNA: TGTGCCAGCAGCCCGACCGGAGTCGGCCTCTACGAGCAGTACTTC. This encodes CASSPTGVGLYEQYF.

This sequence joins TRBV11-2 and TRBJ2-7, with D possibly TRBD2 on 6 matching bases. Germline values: CDR1 SGHAT, CDR2 FQNNGV. V lost 5 bases to trimming and J lost 2 bases, with 13 bases between them. The CDR3 is made up of 14 amino acids. CDR3 sequence (DNA): TGTGCCAGCAGCCCGGGACTCGGCACCTACGAGCAGTACTTC. Residues: CASSPGLGTYEQYF.

The rearrangement joins TRBV19 to TRBJ1-1, with D tentatively TRBD1 (5 bases). Germline CDR1 LNHDA, CDR2 SQIVND (reference sequence). This CDR3 has 13 amino acids. Trimming stripped 3 bases from V and 3 bases from J, with 8 bases between. CDR3 protein: CASSMQGYTEAFF. The CDR3 nucleotides read TGTGCCAGTAGTATGCAGGGTTACACTGAAGCTTTCTTT.

The chain is built from TRBV27 and TRBJ2-1, with D maybe TRBD1 (6 bases). Deletions cut 4 bases from V and 10 bases from J, with 17 bases between. Germline V gives CDR1 MNHEY, CDR2 SMNVEV (reference sequence). The CDR3 sequence is 14 residues long. The CDR3 bases are TGTGCCAGCAGTTCATGGGCAGGGGCGGTGGAGCAGTTCTTC. This translates into CASSSWAGAVEQFF.

In this sample, this clone turned up once. The V gene is TRBV5-4, the J gene TRBJ2-7, with 8 positions matching TRBD2. CDR3 length: 15 residues. With V trimmed by 3 bases and J by 0 bases, 5 bases remained unmatched. Germline V gene lookup returns CDR1 SGHNT and CDR2 YYREEE (reference sequence). The DNA for the CDR3 is TGTGCCAGCAGCTATAGCGGGACCAGCTCCTACGAGCAGTACTTC. Its protein product is CASSYSGTSSYEQYF.